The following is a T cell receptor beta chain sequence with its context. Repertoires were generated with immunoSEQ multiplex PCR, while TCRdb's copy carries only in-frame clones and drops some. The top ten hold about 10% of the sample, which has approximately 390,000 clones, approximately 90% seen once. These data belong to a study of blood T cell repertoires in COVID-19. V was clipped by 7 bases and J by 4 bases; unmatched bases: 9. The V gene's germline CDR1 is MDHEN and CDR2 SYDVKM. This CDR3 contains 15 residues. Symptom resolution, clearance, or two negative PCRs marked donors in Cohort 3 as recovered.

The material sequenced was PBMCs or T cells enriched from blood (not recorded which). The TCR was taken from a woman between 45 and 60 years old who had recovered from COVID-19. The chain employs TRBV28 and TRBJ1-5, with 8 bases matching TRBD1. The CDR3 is CASNSGQVRNQPQHF. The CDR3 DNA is TGTGCCAGCAACTCGGGACAGGTGAGAAATCAGCCCCAGCATTTT. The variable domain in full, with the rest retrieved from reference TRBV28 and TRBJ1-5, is DVKVTQSSRYLVKRTGEKVFLECVQDMDHENMFWYRQDPGLGLRLIYFSYDVKMKEKGDIPEGYSVSREKKERFSLILESASTNQTSMYLCASNSGQVRNQPQHFGDGTRLSIL.